The rows below give T cell receptor beta chains drawn from one sample of a study of long-term antiretroviral therapy in people with HIV. The method was immunoSEQ multiplex PCR; TCRdb's version includes in-frame clones alone and lacks a portion of them. The repertoire holds fewer than 30,000 clones, with about 86% as singletons. Material: unsorted PBMCs, obtained 0.8 years after starting antiretroviral therapy. The receptors shown here come from a woman aged 25-40 years with HIV. Each CDR3 is given without its conserved first and last residue. For some rows the clone size is stated as once, few or many, or as a class when expanded; others skip it.

CDR3 protein,J gene,clone size,V gene
ASRVGQGAVDTQY,TRBJ2-3,.,TRBV28
ASGFGKQETQY,TRBJ2-5,.,TRBV12-5
ASSQEGSSATNEKLF,TRBJ1-4,.,TRBV4-2
ASGRRDSTDTQY,TRBJ2-3,.,TRBV12-5
ASSSPGRGANVLT,TRBJ2-6,.,TRBV11-2
ATSRDRGGNTEAF,TRBJ1-1,.,TRBV15
ASSRPLGVGYT,TRBJ1-2,.,TRBV27
ASSSGTGVVGITDTQY,TRBJ2-3,.,TRBV19
ASSEWVYTEAF,TRBJ1-1,.,TRBV6-1
ASSLAGGSTGELF,TRBJ2-2,.,TRBV7-8
ASSTGLEAF,TRBJ1-1,.,TRBV28
AWSGGLETQY,TRBJ2-5,.,TRBV30
ASSLQGGTDTQY,TRBJ2-3,once,TRBV27
AWRLSVTGNTEAF,TRBJ1-1,.,TRBV30
ASRGTADGYT,TRBJ1-2,.,TRBV9
ASRSLSYGYT,TRBJ1-2,.,TRBV6-6
ASSLGPGDTEAF,TRBJ1-1,.,TRBV7-2